This T cell receptor (beta chain) was captured by sequencing in a study of T-cell memory formation after mild COVID-19. Study-wide points: That cross-reactive memory joined was suggested by some responding clones appearing in pre-infection memory. Second-wave clones that peaked on day 37 lacked confirmed SARS-CoV-2 specificity. Shrinking CD4+ clones were chiefly CM and EM; CD8+ ones were chiefly EMRA.

5'RACE primed from the constant segment yielded TCR alpha and TCR beta cDNA libraries bearing sample barcodes and UMIs. Each CDR3 protein gets one entry after TCRdb re-called the 5' RACE reads with MiXCR. Among about 140,000 distinct CDR3 sequences listed, around 15% were seen once. This clonotype appeared many times. Its antigen is unidentified. The germline V gene encodes CDR1 LGHNA and CDR2 YSLEER. Deletions cut 0 bases from V and 2 bases from J, with 23 bases between. The CDR3 sequence is 19 residues long. This chain links TRBV4-3 with TRBJ2-7; no clear D. The sequenced sample consisted of PBMCs or a T cell subset sorted from them (not recorded which). The receptor was derived from an adult woman who had mild COVID-19 (a few samples of this study predate the infection). Cell type and time point are not known. The CDR3 DNA sequence: TGCGCCAGCAGCCAAGATCTGGGTAGCCTGAGAAATTTTCCCTACGAGCAGTACTTC. Amino acid sequence: CASSQDLGSLRNFPYEQYF.